The next 3 T cell receptor beta chains were all read from a single sample in a study of OX40 agonist ivuxolimab in advanced cancers. The assay was immunoSEQ multiplex PCR, and TCRdb's table has in-frame clones only and misses some. There are 55,000 to 70,000 clones in the sample; over 75% occur only once, and around 2.1% lies in the top ten. Material: CD4+ or CD8+ T cells sorted from blood, obtained in a trial of the OX40 agonist ivuxolimab. The receptors were gathered from an adult with an advanced solid tumor such as melanoma, head and neck, liver or kidney cancer.

The chain recombines TRBV9 with TRBJ2-3; TRBD2 might be the D (7 bases). The CDR3 is made up of 14 amino acids. The V end was cut by 2 bases, the J end by 4 bases, with 11 bases between. Germline V gene data show CDR1 as SGDLS and CDR2 as YYNGEE. The CDR3 loop is CASSVRGAADTQYF. As DNA, the CDR3 is TGTGCCAGCAGCGTCCGGGGGGCTGCAGATACGCAGTATTTT.

This chain links TRBV27 with TRBJ2-7; 9 bases are a match to TRBD2. Germline V gene data show CDR1 as MNHEY and CDR2 as SMNVEV (reference sequence). The CDR3 has 15 residues. With V trimmed by 6 bases and J by 3 bases, 9 bases remained unmatched. CDR3 nucleotides: TGTGCCAGCAGCAACATGCGGGGGGGCGGCTACGAGCAGTACTTC. The encoded protein is CASSNMRGGGYEQYF.

V and J are TRBV28 and TRBJ1-2, with 8 bases identical to TRBD1. The CDR3 runs 15 residues. Germline V CDR1 and CDR2: MDHEN, SYDVKM. V lost 7 bases and J lost 6; bases outside the gene matches: 13. For the CDR3, the DNA is TGTGCCAGCACCCTTGACGGCCAGGGGGCGAATGGCTACACCTTC. Translated: CASTLDGQGANGYTF.